This T cell receptor (beta chain) was identified during a study of monozygotic twins with inflammatory bowel disease. As to this clonotype: Its antigen is not known.

This CDR3 spans 16 amino acids. The germline V gene encodes CDR1 SGHRS and CDR2 YFSETQ. Sampling involved one blood draw (less than 2.7 ml) for every donor. Findings and limits, study-wide: Variability may have been added to patient repertoires by differing immunosuppressive treatments.

Each UMI, carrying a 6-nucleotide sample barcode, came from template switching. TCRdb derives one entry per CDR3 protein from the 5' RACE reads, leaving out DNA. Reported are 350,000 to 400,000 distinct CDR3 sequences; the ten largest clones contain 2.5% to 3%. This sequence joins TRBV5-1 and TRBJ2-1; TCRdb calls TRBD2, which cannot be checked without DNA. This clonotype was sampled from a human donor with ulcerative colitis or Crohn's disease, or a healthy co-twin of an affected twin (not recorded which). The specimen was blood. CDR3: CASSAGTSGTYNEQFF.